The 17 T cell receptor beta chains below were found in one sample sequenced in a study of cytomegalovirus exposure and HLA in healthy donors. Primers: 60 Vbeta forward and 13 Jbeta reverse. TCRdb's copy holds only in-frame clones and misses some; the assay was immunoSEQ multiplex PCR. The data show 150,000 or so clones, roughly 85% seen once. The sample comprised PBMCs. These receptors came from a man aged 25 to 40 in good health and CMV-seronegative.

The chain carries TRBV4-3 and TRBJ1-4; the match to TRBD1 covers 8 bases. V dropped 4 bases and J dropped 6; count of bases not matched to a gene: 7. Germline CDR1 reads LGHNA; CDR2 reads YSLEER. The CDR3 is 15 residues long. The CDR3 reads CASSPLRGLDEKLFF. The CDR3 DNA reads as TGCGCCAGCAGCCCGCTCAGGGGGCTTGATGAAAAACTGTTTTTT.

As to this clone: At one end the junction does not follow the germline gene, possibly because of a read error. V gene TRBV5-6 combines with J gene TRBJ2-7; 8 nucleotides line up with TRBD2. CDR3 length: 13 residues. Looked up from germline, CDR1 is SGHDT and CDR2 is YYEEEE. In DNA, the CDR3 is TGTGCCAGCAGCACCCACGGGGGGGGGCGTATCTCCTTC. Protein: CASSTHGGGRISF.

V is TRBV5-1 and J is TRBJ2-7; TRBD2 might be the D (5 bases). Between the trimmed V and J ends, which lost 4 bases and 5 bases, there was a span of 13 bases. Germline CDR1 reads SGHRS; CDR2 reads YFSETQ. This CDR3 spans 13 amino acids. Written as DNA, the CDR3 is TGCGCCAGCAGCCGCGACGGGAATAACGAGCAGTACTTC. Translating it yields CASSRDGNNEQYF.

The sample holds one count of this clone. The sample has other DNA sequences that encode this CDR3 too. J is TRBJ2-5 and V is TRBV28; D not resolved. The germline gives CDR1 MDHEN, CDR2 SYDVKM. V dropped 1 base and J dropped 0 bases, with 3 bases sitting between them. The CDR3 contains 13 residues. Written as DNA, the CDR3 is TGTGCCAGCAGTTTATCGTACCAAGAGACCCAGTACTTC. It translates to CASSLSYQETQYF.

V and J are TRBV30 and TRBJ1-1; no clear D. The CDR3 extends over 14 amino acids. V was trimmed by 0 bases and J by 6 bases, leaving 14 bases between them. Germline V gene sequence: CDR1 GTSNPN, CDR2 SVGIG (reference sequence). The CDR3 DNA reads as TGTGCCTGGAGTGTATTAGTCCACCGGGCTGAAGCTTTCTTT. Protein product: CAWSVLVHRAEAFF.

The chain couples TRBV5-1 to TRBJ2-1, with 10 bases identical to TRBD1. This CDR3 contains 13 residues. V trimming: 5 bases; J trimming: 8 bases; junction bases outside the gene matches: 4. CDR1 is SGHRS, CDR2 YFSETQ, per germline. In nucleotides, the CDR3 is TGCGCCAGCAGAAGACAGGGGGCTCATGAGCAGTTCTTC. This gives the protein CASRRQGAHEQFF.

This clone was counted only a few times. The rearrangement uses TRBV14 and TRBJ2-1; D perhaps matches TRBD1 (6 bases). Trimming took off 3 bases at V and 10 bases at J, with 10 bases between the two ends. In germline, CDR1 is SGHDN, CDR2 FVKESK. The CDR3 has 12 residues. The CDR3, as DNA: TGTGCCAGCAGCCAGGGACAACCCGAGCAGTTCTTC. Protein sequence: CASSQGQPEQFF.

This clone was picked up one time. This sequence joins TRBV30 and TRBJ1-1; D not resolved. The CDR3 is 13 residues long. The germline CDR1 and CDR2 sequences are GTSNPN and SVGIG (reference sequence). Trimming removed 0 bases from V and 6 bases from J, with 11 bases in between. The CDR3 coding sequence is TGTGCCTGGAGTGTACGAGGTGAGGCTGAAGCTTTCTTT. This codes for CAWSVRGEAEAFF.

In this sample, this clone turned up a few times. The rearrangement uses TRBV5-1 and TRBJ2-5; 13 bases match TRBD2. Trimming at V came to 3 bases and at J to 5 bases, leaving 4 bases not matched to a gene. Germline V CDR1 and CDR2: SGHRS, YFSETQ. This CDR3 is built from 15 residues. The CDR3 loop reads CASSSTSGGLETQYF. CDR3 nucleotides: TGCGCCAGCAGCTCGACTAGCGGGGGGTTGGAGACCCAGTACTTC.

CDR3 sequence reads: CASSLRSGGAGGTEAFF. CDR3 coding DNA: TGTGCCAGCAGTTTAAGAAGTGGGGGGGCTGGGGGCACTGAAGCTTTCTTT. V gene TRBV27 combines with J gene TRBJ1-1; possible D gene TRBD1, 6 bases. Germline V gene lookup returns CDR1 MNHEY and CDR2 SMNVEV (reference sequence). Trimming removed 2 bases at V and 4 bases at J, with 20 bases between. The length of the CDR3 is 17 residues.

This clone has just one count. The V and J genes are TRBV6-5 and TRBJ1-2; TRBD1 matches 7 bases. CDR1 is MNHEY and CDR2 is SVGAGI in the germline V gene. The ends lost 0 bases at V and 7 bases at J; junction bases unmatched: 5. The CDR3 is made up of 14 amino acids. CDR3 sequence reads: CASSYSVQGGGYTF. The DNA for the CDR3 is TGTGCCAGCAGTTACTCGGTCCAGGGGGGTGGCTACACCTTC.

The chain combines TRBV11-2 with TRBJ2-5, with TRBD2 matching over 7 bases. In germline, CDR1 is SGHAT, CDR2 FQNNGV. The CDR3 covers 12 residues. CDR3 protein: CAAGREQETQYF. DNA for the CDR3: TGTGCAGCGGGGCGGGAACAAGAGACCCAGTACTTC.

As DNA, the CDR3 is TGTGCCAGCAGCTTGGGACAGAGGAATGGAGACACTGAAGCTTTCTTT. Translating it yields CASSLGQRNGDTEAFF. The rearrangement uses TRBV5-4 and TRBJ1-1, with D perhaps TRBD1 (5 bases). Looked up from germline, CDR1 is SGHNT and CDR2 is YYREEE (reference sequence). V lost 0 bases and J lost 3, with 15 bases in between. The CDR3 spans 16 residues.

The CDR3 coding sequence is TGTGCCAGCAGTGGGGGACTAGCGGTTTCCTACAATGAGCAGTTCTTC. It translates to CASSGGLAVSYNEQFF. J is TRBJ2-1 and V is TRBV28; 11 nucleotides agree with TRBD2. V lost 5 bases and J lost 1; bases outside the gene matches: 4. The CDR3 contains 16 residues. The germline V gene has CDR1 MDHEN and CDR2 SYDVKM.

This rearrangement joins TRBV7-9 to TRBJ2-7; D ambiguous. Germline V CDR1 and CDR2: SEHNR, FQNEAQ (reference sequence). Trimming took off 4 bases at V and 3 bases at J, with 4 bases between the two ends. This CDR3 region has 11 residues. The CDR3 coding sequence is TGTGCCAGCAGCTACAACTACGAGCAGTACTTC. This encodes CASSYNYEQYF.

This rearrangement joins TRBV29-1 to TRBJ2-7; D uncertain. Germline CDR1 and CDR2: SQVTM and ANQGSEA. Trimming stripped 5 bases from V and 4 bases from J, with 9 bases between. This CDR3 contains 11 residues. CDR3 in amino acids: CSVLLRYEQYF. The DNA of the CDR3 is TGCAGCGTTCTCCTCCGGTACGAGCAGTACTTC.

The chain employs TRBV5-6 and TRBJ2-5, with TRBD2 as a possible D gene (5 bases). This CDR3 is 15 amino acids long. Trimming removed 4 bases from V and 5 bases from J, with 18 bases in between. Germline V lookup: CDR1 SGHDT, CDR2 YYEEEE. The DNA for the CDR3 is TGTGCCAGCAGCCCTGGGCCTAGCACGAGGGAGACCCAGTACTTC. Amino acids: CASSPGPSTRETQYF.